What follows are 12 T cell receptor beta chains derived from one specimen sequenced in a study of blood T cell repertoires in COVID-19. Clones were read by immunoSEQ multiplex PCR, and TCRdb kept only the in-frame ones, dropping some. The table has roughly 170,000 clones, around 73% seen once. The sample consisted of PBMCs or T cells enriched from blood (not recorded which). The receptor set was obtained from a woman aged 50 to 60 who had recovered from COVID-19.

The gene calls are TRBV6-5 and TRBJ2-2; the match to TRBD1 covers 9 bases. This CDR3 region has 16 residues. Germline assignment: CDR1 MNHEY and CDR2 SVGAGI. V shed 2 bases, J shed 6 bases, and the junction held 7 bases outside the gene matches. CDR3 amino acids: CASSYPRQGVAGELFF. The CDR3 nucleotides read TGTGCCAGCAGTTACCCCCGACAGGGGGTAGCCGGGGAGCTGTTTTTT.

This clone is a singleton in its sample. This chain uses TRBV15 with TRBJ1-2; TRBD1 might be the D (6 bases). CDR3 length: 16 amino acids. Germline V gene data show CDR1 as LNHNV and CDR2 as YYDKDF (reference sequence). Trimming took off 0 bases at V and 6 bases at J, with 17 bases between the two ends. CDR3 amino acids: CATSRDKNGQRDGYTF. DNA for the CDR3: TGTGCCACCAGCAGAGATAAAAACGGACAGCGCGATGGCTACACCTTC.

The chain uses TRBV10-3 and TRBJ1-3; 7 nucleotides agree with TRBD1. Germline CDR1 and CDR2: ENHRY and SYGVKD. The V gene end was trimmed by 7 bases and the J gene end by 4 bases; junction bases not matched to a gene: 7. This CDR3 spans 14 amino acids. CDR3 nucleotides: TGTGCCATCAATGAACAGGGGTCGGGAAACACCATATATTTT. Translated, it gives CAINEQGSGNTIYF.

CDR3 DNA sequence: TGTGCCAGCAGACCCCCTTTCGGGGGTACCTACGAGCAGTACTTC. Protein sequence: CASRPPFGGTYEQYF. The chain carries TRBV6-5 and TRBJ2-7; possible D gene TRBD2, 6 bases. Per the germline V gene, CDR1 is MNHEY and CDR2 is SVGAGI. Trimming shortened V by 6 bases and J by 2 bases, and 17 bases separated the two germline ends. This CDR3 spans 15 amino acids.

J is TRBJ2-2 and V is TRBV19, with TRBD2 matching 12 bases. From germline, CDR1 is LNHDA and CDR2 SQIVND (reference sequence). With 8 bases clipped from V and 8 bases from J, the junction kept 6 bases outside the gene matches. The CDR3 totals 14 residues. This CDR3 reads CASGGLAGKGELFF. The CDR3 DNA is TGTGCCAGTGGTGGACTAGCGGGAAAGGGGGAGCTGTTTTTT.

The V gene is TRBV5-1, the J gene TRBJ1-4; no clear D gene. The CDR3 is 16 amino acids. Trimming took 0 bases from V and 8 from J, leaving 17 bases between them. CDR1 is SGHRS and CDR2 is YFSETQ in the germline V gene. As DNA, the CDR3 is TGCGCCAGCAGCTTGGGCGGACTTTCCGGAGAAGAAAAACTGTTTTTT. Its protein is CASSLGGLSGEEKLFF.

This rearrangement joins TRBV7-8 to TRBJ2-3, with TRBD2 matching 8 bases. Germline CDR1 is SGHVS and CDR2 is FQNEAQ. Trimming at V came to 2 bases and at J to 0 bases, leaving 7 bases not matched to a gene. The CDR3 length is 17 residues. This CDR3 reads CASSLLAGPTSTDTQYF. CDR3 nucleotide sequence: TGTGCCAGCAGCTTACTAGCGGGCCCAACTAGCACAGATACGCAGTATTTT.

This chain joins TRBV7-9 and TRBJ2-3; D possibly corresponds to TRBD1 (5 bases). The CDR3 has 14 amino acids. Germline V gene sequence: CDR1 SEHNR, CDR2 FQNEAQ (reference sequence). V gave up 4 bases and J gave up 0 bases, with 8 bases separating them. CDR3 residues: CASSSGYSTDTQYF. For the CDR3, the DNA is TGTGCCAGCAGCTCAGGGTATAGCACAGATACGCAGTATTTT.

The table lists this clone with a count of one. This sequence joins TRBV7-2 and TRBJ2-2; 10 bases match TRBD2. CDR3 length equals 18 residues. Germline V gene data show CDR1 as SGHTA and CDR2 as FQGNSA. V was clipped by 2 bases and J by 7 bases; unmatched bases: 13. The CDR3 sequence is CASSLHRELAGGGGELFF. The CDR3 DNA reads TGTGCCAGCAGCTTACATCGCGAGTTAGCGGGAGGAGGCGGGGAGCTGTTTTTT.

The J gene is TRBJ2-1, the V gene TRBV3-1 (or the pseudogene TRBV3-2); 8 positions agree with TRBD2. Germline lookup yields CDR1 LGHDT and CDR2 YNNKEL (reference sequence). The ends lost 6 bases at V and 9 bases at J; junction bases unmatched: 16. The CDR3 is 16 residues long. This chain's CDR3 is CASRDNGRALGSEQFF. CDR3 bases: TGTGCCAGCAGAGATAACGGGAGGGCCTTGGGTAGTGAGCAGTTCTTC.

CDR3 DNA: TGTGCCAGCAGCTTAGATACGCGCCCGAGCACTGAAGCTTTCTTT. Protein: CASSLDTRPSTEAFF. V gene TRBV11-1 combines with J gene TRBJ1-1; the D is unclear. Trimming cost V 1 base and J 4 bases, with 13 bases left between them. The CDR3 loop spans 15 amino acids. Germline V gene sequence: CDR1 SGHAT, CDR2 FQDESV (reference sequence).

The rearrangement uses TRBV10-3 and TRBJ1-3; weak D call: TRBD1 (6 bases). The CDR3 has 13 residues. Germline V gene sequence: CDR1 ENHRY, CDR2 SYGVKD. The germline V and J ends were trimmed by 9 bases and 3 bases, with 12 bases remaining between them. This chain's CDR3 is CAIRNRDGNTIYF. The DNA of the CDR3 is TGTGCCATACGGAACAGGGATGGAAACACCATATATTTT.